This note documents a single T cell receptor (beta chain) sequence. Germline-derived CDR1 and CDR2 are MGHRA and YSYEKL. J lost 2 bases, V lost 2 bases, and 3 bases had no gene match. The CDR3 contains 16 residues. The method was immunoSEQ multiplex PCR; TCRdb's version includes in-frame clones alone and lacks a portion of them. The data hold about 70,000 clones, with roughly 89% observed a single time. This sample is part of a study of OX40 agonist ivuxolimab in advanced cancers. Study context: Anti-PD-1, anti-PD-L1 or anti-CTLA-4 therapy given earlier was allowed, and around 40% had some. There were three patients with partial responses, one having hepatocellular carcinoma and two cutaneous melanoma.

This TCR derives from an adult with an advanced solid tumor such as melanoma, head and neck, liver or kidney cancer. Sample: CD4+ or CD8+ T cells sorted from blood, taken in a trial of the OX40 agonist ivuxolimab. J is TRBJ1-6 and V is TRBV4-1; 7 nucleotides align to TRBD1. The CDR3 spells CASSQTGTAYNSPLHF. The CDR3 DNA reads TGCGCCAGCAGCCAAACCGGGACAGCCTATAATTCACCCCTCCACTTT.